A selection of T cell receptor beta chains follows, all from one sample in a study of blood T cells in healthy people across ages. TCRdb re-derived calls from the 5' RACE reads in MiXCR, one entry per CDR3 protein. This table holds hundreds of thousands of distinct CDR3 sequences, more than 55% found once. Sequences were obtained from blood. All receptors come from a man in his forties in good health. Each CDR3 is given with its conserved first and last residue. Each record gives: clone size, CDR3 length, D gene, V gene, J gene, CDR3 protein, CDR3 DNA. A D gene is named only where the DNA matches it firmly. The size field is filled for only some rows; it gives once, few, many or a size class.

size: NA
length: 11
D: NA
V: TRBV20-1
J: TRBJ2-7
CDR3: CSALEVSEQYF
DNA: TGCAGTGCTCTCGAAGTTTCGGAGCAGTACTTC

size: NA
length: 15
D: NA
V: TRBV7-2
J: TRBJ1-1
CDR3: CASSLTTQGLTEAFF
DNA: TGTGCCAGCAGCCTCACGACACAGGGCCTCACTGAAGCTTTCTTT

size: few
length: 12
D: TRBD1
V: TRBV29-1
J: TRBJ1-2
CDR3: CSVAGGDYGYTF
DNA: TGCAGCGTTGCAGGGGGCGACTATGGCTACACCTTC

size: NA
length: 15
D: TRBD1
V: TRBV27
J: TRBJ1-5
CDR3: CASSLSGTGYQPQHF
DNA: TGTGCCAGCAGTTTATCGGGGACAGGTTATCAGCCCCAGCATTTT

size: NA
length: 13
D: NA
V: TRBV7-6
J: TRBJ1-5
CDR3: CASSPNLGQPRHF
DNA: TGTGCCAGCAGCCCGAATCTCGGGCAGCCCCGGCATTTT

size: NA
length: 14
D: TRBD1
V: TRBV20-1
J: TRBJ2-7
CDR3: CSARARDSSYEQYF
DNA: TGCAGTGCTAGAGCCCGGGACAGCTCCTACGAGCAGTACTTC

size: NA
length: 13
D: NA
V: TRBV7-2
J: TRBJ2-5
CDR3: CASSFMLRETQYF
DNA: TGTGCCAGCAGCTTCATGCTCAGGGAGACCCAGTACTTC

size: NA
length: 12
D: NA
V: TRBV15
J: TRBJ2-1
CDR3: CATSNGYNEQFF
DNA: TGTGCCACCTCGAACGGCTACAATGAGCAGTTCTTC

size: NA
length: 14
D: TRBD2
V: TRBV28
J: TRBJ2-1
CDR3: CASEVLAGADEQFF
DNA: TGTGCCAGCGAGGTGCTAGCGGGAGCGGATGAGCAGTTCTTC

size: NA
length: 11
D: TRBD1
V: TRBV29-1
J: TRBJ1-1
CDR3: CSVGPGGKAFF
DNA: TGCAGCGTTGGTCCAGGGGGCAAAGCTTTCTTT

size: few
length: 15
D: NA
V: TRBV7-6
J: TRBJ2-2
CDR3: CASSPQGANTGELFF
DNA: TGTGCCAGCAGCCCACAGGGCGCGAACACCGGGGAGCTGTTTTTT

size: NA
length: 16
D: NA
V: TRBV19
J: TRBJ2-3
CDR3: CASSNPGRSKLDTQYF
DNA: TGTGCCAGTAGTAATCCGGGACGGTCCAAATTAGATACGCAGTATTTT

size: NA
length: 14
D: TRBD1
V: TRBV20-1
J: TRBJ2-1
CDR3: CSARDLDRGNEQFF
DNA: TGCAGTGCTAGAGATCTGGACAGGGGAAATGAGCAGTTCTTC

size: many
length: 15
D: NA
V: TRBV6-1
J: TRBJ1-5
CDR3: CASSEAGGHDQPQHF
DNA: TGTGCCAGCAGTGAAGCTGGGGGACATGATCAGCCCCAGCATTTT

size: NA
length: 16
D: NA
V: TRBV11-2
J: TRBJ1-1
CDR3: CASSLGRGLGATEAFF
DNA: TGTGCCAGCAGCTTAGGAAGGGGGTTGGGGGCGACTGAAGCTTTCTTT

size: NA
length: 15
D: TRBD1
V: TRBV7-2
J: TRBJ1-3
CDR3: CASSRGQGVLNTIYF
DNA: TGTGCCAGCAGCCGGGGACAGGGTGTTTTAAACACCATATATTTT

size: NA
length: 14
D: NA
V: TRBV7-3
J: TRBJ2-1
CDR3: CASSPLRGDNEQFF
DNA: TGTGCCAGCAGCCCGCTGAGGGGAGACAATGAGCAGTTCTTC

size: NA
length: 16
D: TRBD2
V: TRBV6-1
J: TRBJ2-3
CDR3: CASRDQGLAAADTQYF
DNA: TGTGCCAGCAGGGATCAGGGACTAGCGGCGGCAGATACGCAGTATTTT

size: once
length: 12
D: TRBD1
V: TRBV20-1
J: TRBJ1-1
CDR3: CSARAPGQEAFF
DNA: TGCAGTGCTAGAGCTCCGGGACAGGAAGCTTTCTTT

size: NA
length: 13
D: TRBD2
V: TRBV12-3/TRBV12-4
J: TRBJ2-2
CDR3: CASSPLASGELFF
DNA: TGTGCCAGCAGCCCACTAGCGTCCGGGGAGCTGTTTTTT

size: few
length: 14
D: NA
V: TRBV18
J: TRBJ2-7
CDR3: CASSPGSGTYEQYF
DNA: TGTGCCAGCTCACCGGGCTCTGGAACCTACGAGCAGTACTTC

size: few
length: 13
D: NA
V: TRBV12-3/TRBV12-4
J: TRBJ2-2
CDR3: CASSRDGTGELFF
DNA: TGTGCCAGCAGCCGGGACGGCACCGGGGAGCTGTTTTTT

size: NA
length: 13
D: NA
V: TRBV2
J: TRBJ2-1
CDR3: CASRPLVGNEQFF
DNA: TGTGCCAGCCGACCTTTGGTGGGAAATGAGCAGTTCTTC

size: few
length: 11
D: NA
V: TRBV12-3/TRBV12-4
J: TRBJ2-5
CDR3: CASTSGGTQYF
DNA: TGTGCCAGCACTTCCGGGGGGACCCAGTACTTC